A single sample gave rise to the 6 T cell receptor beta chains below, sequenced in a study of shared clonotypes between healthy human individuals. The table came from immunoSEQ multiplex PCR; TCRdb's copy has only in-frame clones and leaves some out. The table has a few hundred thousand clones, more than 95% seen once. The specimen sequenced was naive CD4+ T cells sorted from blood. Subset given: CD45RA+ positively selected. These receptors were taken from a woman in her twenties or thirties in good health.

The chain combines TRBV28 with TRBJ2-7, with D perhaps matching TRBD1 (6 bases). The CDR3 loop spans 17 amino acids. CDR1 and CDR2 from the germline V gene are MDHEN and SYDVKM. V was trimmed by 6 bases and J by 0 bases, leaving 21 bases between them. The CDR3 coding sequence is TGTGCCAGCAGGCACTCCAAGGGCAGGGGATCCTCCTACGAGCAGTACTTC. Its protein product is CASRHSKGRGSSYEQYF.

The chain uses TRBV5-6 and TRBJ2-3; D uncertain. Germline lookup yields CDR1 SGHDT and CDR2 YYEEEE. This CDR3 has 12 amino acids. Trimming cost V 1 base and J 5 bases, with 5 bases left between them. CDR3 amino acids: CASSLMLDTQYF. The DNA of the CDR3 is TGTGCCAGCAGCTTGATGCTAGATACGCAGTATTTT.

The chain employs TRBV27 and TRBJ2-7, with D perhaps TRBD1 or TRBD2 (5 bases each). Germline V gene lookup returns CDR1 MNHEY and CDR2 SMNVEV (reference sequence). V was shortened by 6 bases and J by 2 bases, with 14 bases between the two germline ends. The CDR3 is 14 amino acids. CDR3 DNA sequence: TGTGCCAGCAGACCAGGGACCCTTGCCTACGAGCAGTACTTC. Encoded protein: CASRPGTLAYEQYF.

The genes are TRBV5-1 and TRBJ2-3, with D unclear. The germline V gene encodes CDR1 SGHRS and CDR2 YFSETQ. Deletions cut 5 bases from V and 0 bases from J, with 10 bases between. This CDR3 has 14 amino acids. The CDR3 sequence: CASRIGPSTDTQYF. Here the CDR3 DNA reads TGCGCCAGCAGAATCGGACCTAGCACAGATACGCAGTATTTT.

This chain links TRBV5-1 with TRBJ2-3; 14 positions agree with TRBD2. Germline CDR1 SGHRS, CDR2 YFSETQ. V shed 4 bases, J shed 1 base, and the junction held 5 bases outside the gene matches. The CDR3 is 17 residues long. CDR3 sequence reads: CASSTGLAGAGTDTQYF. The CDR3 coding sequence is TGCGCCAGCAGCACGGGACTAGCGGGAGCTGGCACAGATACGCAGTATTTT.

J is TRBJ2-1 and V is TRBV5-1; 7 bases agree with TRBD2. V lost 3 bases to trimming and J lost 0 bases; unmatched junction nucleotides: 3. Looked up from germline, CDR1 is SGHRS and CDR2 is YFSETQ. The CDR3 totals 15 residues. The CDR3 loop reads CASSSSGNSYNEQFF. DNA of the CDR3: TGCGCCAGCAGCTCTAGCGGAAACTCCTACAATGAGCAGTTCTTC. The full variable domain, with the rest looked up from reference TRBV5-1 and TRBJ2-1, is KAGVTQTPRYLIKTRGQQVTLSCSPISGHRSVSWYQQTPGQGLQFLFEYFSETQRNKGNFPGRFSGRQFSNSRSEMNVSTLELGDSALYLCASSSSGNSYNEQFFGPGTRLTVL.